A single sample is the source of the 19 T cell receptor beta chains below, sequenced in a study of vaccination effects on CD4 cells after COVID-19. Under the ViraFEST assay, PBMC were stimulated with viral peptide pools so that antigen-specific CD4+ T cells expanded. Sequencing was performed afterwards. The authors isolated CD4+ T cells after nine to eleven days of culture. Each participant received a vaccine that was either BNT162b2 or mRNA-1273, given as two doses. TCRdb's table, derived via immunoSEQ multiplex PCR, lists solely in-frame clones and lacks some. The sample carries 70,000 to 95,000 clones, 60% to 80% recorded once. For these TCRs, the target antigens are not known. The specimen comprised CD4+ T cells from PBMCs cultured with HCoV-OC43 spike peptides, sampled after COVID-19 vaccination. Specified subset: HCoV-OC43 spike overlapping peptide pool stimulation. The receptors derive from a human donor who received a COVID-19 vaccine.

The rearrangement uses TRBV9 and TRBJ2-3; D remains unclear. Germline loops: CDR1 SGDLS, CDR2 YYNGEE. The CDR3 covers 12 residues. The V and J ends lost 2 bases and 2 bases respectively, with 3 bases between them. For the CDR3, the DNA is TGTGCCAGCAGCGTGGCCACAGATACGCAGTATTTT. Translating gives CASSVATDTQYF.

The gene calls are TRBV5-5 and TRBJ1-2, with D perhaps matching TRBD1 (5 bases). Looked up from germline, CDR1 is SGHKS and CDR2 is YYEKEE (reference sequence). The CDR3 runs 13 residues. The V gene lost 2 bases and the J gene lost 5 bases, with 10 bases spanning the gap. The CDR3 nucleotides are TGTGCCAGCAGCTTCGGGGAGGGGTATGGCTACACCTTC. This codes for CASSFGEGYGYTF.

CDR3 region: CASSSLAGGPTTQYF. The CDR3 DNA is TGTGCCAGCAGCTCCCTAGCGGGGGGGCCGACGACCCAGTACTTC. The rearrangement uses TRBV7-7 and TRBJ2-5; 12 positions match TRBD2. The germline CDR1 and CDR2 sequences are SSHAT and FNYEAQ (reference sequence). V shed 4 bases and J 7 bases; nucleotides not matched to a gene: 7. This CDR3 region has 15 residues.

The chain employs TRBV3-1 (or the pseudogene TRBV3-2) and TRBJ2-7, with D possibly being TRBD2 (6 bases). V lost 0 bases and J 7 bases, leaving 7 bases between the germline ends. Germline V gives CDR1 LGHDT, CDR2 YNNKEL (reference sequence). The CDR3 runs 12 residues. Written as DNA, the CDR3 is TGTGCCAGCAGCCAAGATGGGAGGGAGCAGTACGTC. As protein: CASSQDGREQYV.

This clone was detected a few times. The DNA of the CDR3 is TGTGCCAGTAGTATGCGGGATGGCAATCAGCCCCAGCATTTT. Its translation: CASSMRDGNQPQHF. The chain has TRBV19 and TRBJ1-5; D not certain. This CDR3 contains 14 residues. V was cut by 3 bases and J by 2 bases, with 8 bases left in between. The germline gives CDR1 LNHDA, CDR2 SQIVND (reference sequence).

The chain joins TRBV5-1 to TRBJ2-3; unclear D gene. CDR3 length: 13 residues. Trimming cost V 0 bases and J 0 bases, with 2 bases left between them. The germline V gene encodes CDR1 SGHRS and CDR2 YFSETQ. DNA of the CDR3: TGCGCCAGCAGCTTGGAGAGCACAGATACGCAGTATTTT. It encodes CASSLESTDTQYF.

This chain uses TRBV24-1 with TRBJ2-1; 9 bases agree with TRBD2. With V trimmed by 5 bases and J by 4 bases, 8 bases remained unmatched. Germline V gives CDR1 KGHDR, CDR2 SFDVKD. The CDR3 runs 16 residues. The CDR3 nucleotides read TGTGCCACCAGTGTCCCCTCTAGCGGGGTATACAATGAGCAGTTCTTC. Translated, it gives CATSVPSSGVYNEQFF.

CDR3 DNA sequence: TGTGCCAGCAGGTATGGGACCGTCACCAAGGGCGAGCAGTACGTC. Protein sequence: CASRYGTVTKGEQYV. This chain joins TRBV5-6 and TRBJ2-7; D tentatively reads TRBD1 or TRBD2 (5 bases each). Trimming stripped 5 bases from V and 6 bases from J, with 21 bases between. The CDR3 length is 15 residues. Germline V gives CDR1 SGHDT, CDR2 YYEEEE.

The V call is TRBV4-1, the J call TRBJ2-1; D tentatively reads TRBD1 or TRBD2 (5 bases each). With 1 base removed from V and 5 bases from J, the gap between germline ends came to 12 bases. The CDR3 contains 15 residues. Germline-derived CDR1 and CDR2 are MGHRA and YSYEKL. The CDR3 region is CASSQGGKKNNEQFF. The CDR3 coding sequence is TGCGCCAGCAGCCAAGGGGGGAAGAAGAACAATGAGCAGTTCTTC.

The V call is TRBV5-8, the J call TRBJ1-2; D may be TRBD1 (6 bases). V lost 1 base and J lost 2, with 12 bases in between. The CDR3 is 15 residues long. Germline lookup yields CDR1 SGHTS and CDR2 YDEGEE. Here the CDR3 DNA reads TGTGCCAGCAGCTTGCCGGGACACTTAAACTATGGCTACACCTTC. Translated: CASSLPGHLNYGYTF.

V usage is TRBV5-1 and J usage is TRBJ1-3, with D tentatively TRBD1 (6 bases). This CDR3 spans 15 amino acids. Trimming removed 0 bases at V and 7 bases at J, with 14 bases between. CDR1 and CDR2 from the germline V gene are SGHRS and YFSETQ. The CDR3 DNA is TGCGCCAGCAGCTTGGTTGGGGGGCTATCTAACACCATATATTTT. It codes for CASSLVGGLSNTIYF.

The gene calls are TRBV5-1 and TRBJ1-2, with TRBD1 matching 9 bases. Trimming cost V 4 bases and J 8 bases; bases outside gene matches: 6. The CDR3 has 13 residues. Per germline, CDR1 SGHRS and CDR2 YFSETQ. The CDR3 reads CASSPGQGGGYTF. The CDR3 DNA reads as TGCGCCAGCAGCCCGGGACAGGGTGGGGGCTACACCTTC.

The chain recombines TRBV7-6 with TRBJ2-1, with 7 bases identical to TRBD1. The CDR3 is 18 amino acids. J gave up 9 bases and V 4 bases, and 21 bases lay outside the gene matches. The germline V gene has CDR1 SGHVS and CDR2 FNYEAQ. CDR3 sequence (DNA): TGTGCCAGCAGCTCACGGGCGGTAGGGGGCGGTACGTATGGTGAGCAGTTCTTC. It yields the protein CASSSRAVGGGTYGEQFF.

The rearrangement links TRBV24-1 to TRBJ2-3; 9 nucleotides line up with TRBD2. This CDR3 spans 14 amino acids. Trimming at V came to 7 bases and at J to 1 base, leaving 2 bases not matched to a gene. Germline loops: CDR1 KGHDR, CDR2 SFDVKD. CDR3 DNA: TGTGCCACCAGCCGGACTAGCGGCACAGATACGCAGTATTTT. Encoded protein: CATSRTSGTDTQYF.

This clone has more than one count but fewer than ten. The chain joins TRBV19 to TRBJ1-1, with D unclear. This CDR3 spans 13 amino acids. The ends were cut back, 1 base at V and 1 base at J, with 4 bases in the middle. The germline gives CDR1 LNHDA, CDR2 SQIVND (reference sequence). The CDR3 reads CASSIAENTEAFF. The DNA of the CDR3 is TGTGCCAGTAGTATAGCCGAGAACACTGAAGCTTTCTTT.

This chain uses TRBV19 with TRBJ1-4; D is unresolved. The CDR3 is 18 residues long. V lost 7 bases, J lost 4 bases, and 25 bases lay in between. CDR1 and CDR2 (germline): LNHDA, SQIVND (reference sequence). CDR3 nucleotide sequence: TGTGCCAGTACCGGTACCCCTCAACCGTCCGTCCATAATGAAAAACTGTTTTTT. Translated: CASTGTPQPSVHNEKLFF.

Only a few counts were recorded for this clone. The chain couples TRBV7-9 to TRBJ1-2; D remains ambiguous. Germline-derived CDR1 and CDR2 are SEHNR and FQNEAQ (reference sequence). V lost 5 bases and J 8 bases, leaving 12 bases between the germline ends. The CDR3 loop spans 12 amino acids. The CDR3 coding sequence is TGTGCCAGCAGCCCGAGGACGGGAGGCTACACCTTC. It encodes CASSPRTGGYTF.

This chain links TRBV18 with TRBJ2-7; tentatively, D is TRBD2 (6 bases). Germline CDR1 reads KGHSH; CDR2 reads LQKENI. Trimming cost V 5 bases and J 3 bases, with 8 bases left between them. This CDR3 is built from 12 residues. For the CDR3, the DNA is TGTGCCAGCTCAGGCGGGGACTACGAGCAGTACGTC. It codes for CASSGGDYEQYV.

The chain uses TRBV24-1 and TRBJ1-2; 7 positions agree with TRBD1. The CDR3 loop spans 14 amino acids. V lost 7 bases and J lost 4; bases outside the gene matches: 8. Per the germline V gene, CDR1 is KGHDR and CDR2 is SFDVKD. The CDR3 sequence: CATSETGYSYGYTF. As DNA, the CDR3 is TGTGCCACCAGCGAGACAGGGTACTCCTATGGCTACACCTTC.